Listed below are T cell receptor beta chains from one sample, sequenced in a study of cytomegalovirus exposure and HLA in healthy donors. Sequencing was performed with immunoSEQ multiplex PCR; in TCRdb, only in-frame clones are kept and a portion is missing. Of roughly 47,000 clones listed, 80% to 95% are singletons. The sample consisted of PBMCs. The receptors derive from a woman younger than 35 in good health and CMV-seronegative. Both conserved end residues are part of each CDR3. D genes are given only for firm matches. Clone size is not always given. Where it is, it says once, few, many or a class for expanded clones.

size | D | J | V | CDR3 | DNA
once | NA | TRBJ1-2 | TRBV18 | CASTTRDYGYTF | TGTGCCAGCACCACTAGGGACTATGGCTACACCTTC
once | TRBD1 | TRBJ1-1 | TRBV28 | CASSRQGDAFF | TGTGCCAGCAGCCGACAGGGGGACGCTTTCTTT
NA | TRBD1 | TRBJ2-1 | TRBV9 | CASSSRDRIHNEQFF | TGTGCCAGCAGCAGCCGGGACAGGATCCACAATGAGCAGTTCTTC
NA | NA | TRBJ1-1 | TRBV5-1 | CASSFGGNTEAFF | TGCGCCAGCAGCTTCGGCGGAAACACTGAAGCTTTCTTT
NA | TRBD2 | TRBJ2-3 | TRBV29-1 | CSVKTSGETDTQYF | TGCAGCGTCAAAACTAGCGGGGAAACAGATACGCAGTATTTT
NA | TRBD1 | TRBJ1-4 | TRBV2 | CASSWTGTNEKLFF | TGTGCCAGCAGTTGGACAGGGACTAATGAAAAACTGTTTTTT
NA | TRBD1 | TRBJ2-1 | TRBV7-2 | CASSPGQGSNEQFF | TGTGCCAGCAGCCCGGGACAGGGATCCAATGAGCAGTTCTTC
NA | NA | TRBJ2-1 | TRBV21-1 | CASSGTGSYNEQFF | TGTGCCAGCAGCGGGACAGGGTCCTACAATGAGCAGTTCTTC
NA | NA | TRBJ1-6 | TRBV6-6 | CASEGESSPLHF | TGTGCCAGCGAGGGAGAAAGCTCACCCCTCCACTTT
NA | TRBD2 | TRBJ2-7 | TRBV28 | CASSPAGATPSYEQYF | TGTGCCAGCAGCCCAGCGGGAGCGACCCCCTCCTACGAGCAGTACTTC
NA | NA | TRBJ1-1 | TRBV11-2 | CASRLGSPNTEAFF | TGTGCCAGCAGGCTCGGTTCCCCGAACACTGAAGCTTTCTTT
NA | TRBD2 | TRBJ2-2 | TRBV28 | CASKPGGPNTGELFF | TGTGCCAGCAAACCGGGGGGGCCCAACACCGGGGAGCTGTTTTTT
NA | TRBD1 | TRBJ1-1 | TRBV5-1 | CASSLGTGEGTEAFF | TGCGCCAGCAGCTTGGGGACAGGGGAGGGCACTGAAGCTTTCTTT
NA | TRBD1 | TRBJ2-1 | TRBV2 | CASSITGDNEQFF | TGTGCCAGCAGTATTACAGGGGACAATGAGCAGTTCTTC
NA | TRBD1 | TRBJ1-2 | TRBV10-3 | CAISSDRNYGYTF | TGTGCCATCAGTTCGGACAGGAACTATGGCTACACCTTC
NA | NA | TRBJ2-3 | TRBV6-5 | CASSPAADTQYF | TGTGCCAGCAGTCCAGCGGCAGATACGCAGTATTTT
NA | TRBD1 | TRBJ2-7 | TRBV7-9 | CASSWWTGSSYEQYF | TGTGCCAGCAGCTGGTGGACAGGGAGCTCCTACGAGCAGTACTTC
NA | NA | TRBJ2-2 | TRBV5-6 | CASSLIYRPKADTGELFF | TGTGCCAGCAGCTTGATATACCGGCCCAAAGCGGACACCGGGGAGCTGTTTTTT
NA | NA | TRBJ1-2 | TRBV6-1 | CASSEIEGTLFGYTF | TGTGCCAGCAGTGAAATCGAGGGCACGTTATTTGGCTACACCTTC
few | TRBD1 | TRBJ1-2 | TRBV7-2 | CASSRQGEGYTF | TGTGCCAGCAGCCGACAGGGGGAAGGCTACACCTTC
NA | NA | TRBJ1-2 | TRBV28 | CASSLAASGYTF | TGTGCCAGCAGTTTAGCAGCGTCTGGCTACACCTTC
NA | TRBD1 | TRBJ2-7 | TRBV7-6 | CASSPGTGSEQYF | TGTGCCAGCAGCCCAGGGACAGGGTCCGAGCAGTACTTC
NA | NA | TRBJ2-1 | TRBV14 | CASSVAGQYNEQFF | TGTGCCAGCAGTGTGGCAGGCCAGTACAATGAGCAGTTCTTC
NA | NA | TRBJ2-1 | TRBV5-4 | CASSLDQGSYNEQFF | TGTGCCAGCAGCTTGGACCAGGGGTCCTACAATGAGCAGTTCTTC
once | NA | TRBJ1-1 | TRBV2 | CASSERQLNTEAFF | TGTGCCAGCAGTGAACGACAGTTGAACACTGAAGCTTTCTTT
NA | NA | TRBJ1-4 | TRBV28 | CASSLRVEKLFF | TGTGCCAGCAGTTTACGGGTTGAAAAACTGTTTTTT
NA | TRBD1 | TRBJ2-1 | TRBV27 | CASISRQGNEQFF | TGTGCCAGCATCTCACGACAGGGCAATGAGCAGTTCTTC
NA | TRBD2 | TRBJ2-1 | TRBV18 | CASSPNGLAGAYNEQFF | TGTGCCAGCTCACCGAACGGCCTAGCGGGGGCCTACAATGAGCAGTTCTTC
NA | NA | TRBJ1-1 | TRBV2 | CASSSDTDTEAFF | TGTGCCAGCAGTTCCGACACGGACACTGAAGCTTTCTTT
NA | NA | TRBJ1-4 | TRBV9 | CASSVGGGLGEKLFF | TGTGCCAGCAGCGTAGGAGGAGGGTTGGGAGAAAAACTGTTTTTT
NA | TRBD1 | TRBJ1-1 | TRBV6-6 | CASSYSRTGEAFF | TGTGCCAGCAGTTACTCTAGGACAGGGGAAGCTTTCTTT
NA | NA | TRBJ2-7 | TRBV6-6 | CASSYSGRGYEQYF | TGTGCCAGCAGTTACTCGGGCAGGGGCTACGAGCAGTACTTC
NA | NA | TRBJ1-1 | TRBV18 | CASSPLRTGTEAFF | TGTGCCAGCTCACCACTACGGACTGGCACTGAAGCTTTCTTT
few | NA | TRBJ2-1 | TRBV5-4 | CASSSRLSGSYNEQFF | TGTGCCAGCAGCTCGCGCCTATCGGGCTCCTACAATGAGCAGTTCTTC
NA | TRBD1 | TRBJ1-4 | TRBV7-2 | CASSPLGQGLNEKLFF | TGTGCCAGCAGCCCCCTTGGACAGGGCCTAAATGAAAAACTGTTTTTT
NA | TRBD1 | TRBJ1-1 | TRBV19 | CASSISRTGSNTEAFF | TGTGCCAGTAGTATTTCGAGGACAGGGTCGAACACTGAAGCTTTCTTT
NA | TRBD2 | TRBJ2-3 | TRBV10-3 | CAIGLDRTDTQYF | TGTGCCATCGGACTAGACCGCACAGATACGCAGTATTTT
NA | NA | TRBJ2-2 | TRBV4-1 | CASSQDGSMRRGGELFF | TGCGCCAGCAGCCAAGACGGCTCAATGAGACGGGGCGGGGAGCTGTTTTTT
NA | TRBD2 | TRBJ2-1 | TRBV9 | CASSPTGAGGPYNEQFF | TGTGCCAGCAGCCCTACGGGGGCGGGGGGGCCTTACAATGAGCAGTTCTTC
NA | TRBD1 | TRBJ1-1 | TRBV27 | CASRTDRGAGRAEAFF | TGTGCCAGCAGGACGGACAGGGGTGCTGGTAGGGCTGAAGCTTTCTTT
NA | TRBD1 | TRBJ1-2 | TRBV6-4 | CASRGGTGSNYGYTF | TGTGCCAGCAGGGGAGGGACAGGGTCTAACTATGGCTACACCTTC
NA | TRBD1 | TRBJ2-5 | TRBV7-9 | CASSLAGTVQETQYF | TGTGCCAGCAGCTTAGCCGGGACAGTCCAAGAGACCCAGTACTTC
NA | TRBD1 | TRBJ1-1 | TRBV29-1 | CSAQGAGSTAFF | TGCAGCGCCCAGGGGGCAGGGAGTACGGCTTTCTTT
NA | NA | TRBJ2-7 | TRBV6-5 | CASSYSGEQYF | TGTGCCAGCAGTTACTCCGGCGAGCAGTACTTC
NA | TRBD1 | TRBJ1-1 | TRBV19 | CASSIKGQGGTEAFF | TGTGCCAGTAGTATAAAGGGACAGGGGGGCACTGAAGCTTTCTTT
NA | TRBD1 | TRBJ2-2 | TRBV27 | CASSFLQGAGELFF | TGTGCCAGCAGTTTTCTGCAGGGGGCCGGGGAGCTGTTTTTT
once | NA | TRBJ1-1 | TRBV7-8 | CASSLSTGGTEAFF | TGTGCCAGCAGCTTAAGCACGGGGGGCACTGAAGCTTTCTTT
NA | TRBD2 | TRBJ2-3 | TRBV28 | CASSSPASGRTDTQYF | TGTGCCAGCAGTTCTCCGGCTAGCGGGAGGACAGATACGCAGTATTTT
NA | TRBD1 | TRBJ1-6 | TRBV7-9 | CASSLDRWNSPLHF | TGTGCCAGCAGCTTGGACAGGTGGAATTCACCCCTCCACTTT
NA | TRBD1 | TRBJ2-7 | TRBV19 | CASIRDRVGYEQYF | TGTGCCAGTATAAGGGACAGGGTTGGATACGAGCAGTACTTC
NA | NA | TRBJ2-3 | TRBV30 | CAWSVPGVDTQYF | TGTGCCTGGAGTGTCCCAGGGGTAGATACGCAGTATTTT
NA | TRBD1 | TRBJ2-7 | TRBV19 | CASSISGQGSYEQYF | TGTGCCAGTAGTATTTCGGGACAGGGTTCCTACGAGCAGTACTTC